The 26 T cell receptor beta chains below come from one sample, sequenced in a study of shared clonotypes between healthy human individuals. Only in-frame clones appear in the TCRdb table, and some are missing; sequencing was by immunoSEQ multiplex PCR. The table records roughly 380,000 clones, about 96% of them present only once. The sequenced material came from memory CD8+ T cells sorted from blood. Described subset: CD45RO+ cells pooled with CCR7-negative TemRA cells. The source is a young man in good health.

J is TRBJ2-5 and V is TRBV4-2; D gene uncertain. The germline V and J ends were trimmed by 0 bases and 1 base, with 6 bases remaining between them. This CDR3 comprises 14 residues. Germline assignment: CDR1 LGHNA and CDR2 YNFKEQ. The chain's CDR3 is CASSQEGSQETQYF. CDR3 nucleotide sequence: TGTGCCAGCAGCCAAGAAGGCAGCCAAGAGACCCAGTACTTC.

The V gene is TRBV12-5, the J gene TRBJ2-1, with no clear D. CDR3 length equals 12 residues. CDR1 is LGHNT, CDR2 FRNRAP, per germline. V was clipped by 6 bases and J by 9 bases, with 12 bases between them. DNA of the CDR3: TGTGCTAGTGGCCCCCACACCAGTGAGCAGTTCTTC. It encodes CASGPHTSEQFF.

This clone showed up just a few times. This chain uses TRBV30 with TRBJ1-1, with D perhaps TRBD1 (5 bases). V was cut by 8 bases and J by 3 bases, with 10 bases left in between. CDR1 and CDR2 from the germline V gene are GTSNPN and SVGIG (reference sequence). CDR3 size: 11 residues. The CDR3 region is CAGGRDTEAFF. CDR3 DNA sequence: TGTGCCGGGGGTCGAGACACTGAAGCTTTCTTT.

The chain has TRBV15 and TRBJ2-7, with 9 nucleotides matching TRBD1. Germline V gene sequence: CDR1 LNHNV, CDR2 YYDKDF (reference sequence). The CDR3 has 15 amino acids. With 0 bases clipped from V and 5 bases from J, the junction kept 5 bases outside the gene matches. The CDR3 reads CATSREDRGRHEQYF. The CDR3 DNA reads as TGTGCCACCAGCAGAGAGGACAGGGGACGGCACGAGCAGTACTTC. The whole variable domain, remainder taken from reference TRBV15 and TRBJ2-7, is DAMVIQNPRYQVTQFGKPVTLSCSQTLNHNVMYWYQQKSSQAPKLLFHYYDKDFNNEADTPDNFQSRRPNTSFCFLDIRSPGLGDTAMYLCATSREDRGRHEQYFGPGTRLTVT.

V is TRBV19 and J is TRBJ2-7, with no clear D. Trimming took 8 bases from V and 3 from J, leaving 14 bases between them. Germline V gene sequence: CDR1 LNHDA, CDR2 SQIVND (reference sequence). The CDR3 runs 13 residues. The CDR3 loop reads CASGTAPGYEQYF. The CDR3 DNA reads as TGTGCCAGTGGAACCGCGCCGGGCTACGAGCAGTACTTC.

The chain couples TRBV20-1 to TRBJ2-5, with D hard to call. Germline loops: CDR1 DFQATT, CDR2 SNEGSKA (reference sequence). With 7 bases removed from V and 12 bases from J, the gap between germline ends came to 15 bases. CDR3 length: 10 amino acids. The CDR3 sequence: CSVQMGLEYF. CDR3 nucleotide sequence: TGCAGTGTACAGATGGGGTTGGAGTACTTC.

V gene TRBV11-1 combines with J gene TRBJ1-1; 8 positions match TRBD1. CDR3 length: 14 residues. The V gene's germline CDR1 is SGHAT and CDR2 FQDESV (reference sequence). Germline trimming cut 5 bases from V and 8 bases from J; bases unmatched to any gene: 10. The CDR3, as DNA: TGTGCCAGCAGCCCTGACAGGGGTTATAGGGAAGCTTTCTTT. Amino acid sequence: CASSPDRGYREAFF.

The chain recombines TRBV5-3 with TRBJ2-3, with 13 nucleotides matching TRBD2. TRBV5-3 is assigned to the ORF class and has an uncertain function. This CDR3 has 14 amino acids. Trimming at V came to 2 bases and at J to 8 bases, leaving 2 bases not matched to a gene. CDR3 in amino acids: CARSLGTSGATQYF. The DNA for the CDR3 is TGTGCCAGAAGCTTAGGGACTAGCGGGGCTACGCAGTATTTT.

The gene calls are TRBV5-1 and TRBJ2-7; possible D gene TRBD2, 6 bases. This CDR3 region has 15 residues. Trimming pared 4 bases from V and 4 bases from J, leaving 18 bases between. Looked up from germline, CDR1 is SGHRS and CDR2 is YFSETQ. The CDR3 loop reads CASSRDTSIPYEQYF. As DNA, the CDR3 is TGCGCCAGCAGCAGAGATACTAGCATTCCTTACGAGCAGTACTTC.

Only one count was recorded for this clone. The chain has TRBV28 and TRBJ1-2, with D possibly matching TRBD1 (5 bases). The CDR3 is 12 residues long. The V end was cut by 3 bases, the J end by 7 bases, with 9 bases between. Germline assignment: CDR1 MDHEN and CDR2 SYDVKM. CDR3 DNA: TGTGCCAGCAGTTTGACAGTAGGTGGCTACACCTTC. It specifies CASSLTVGGYTF.

This chain joins TRBV5-4 and TRBJ1-2; D may be TRBD1 (6 bases). CDR1 and CDR2 from the germline V gene are SGHNT and YYREEE (reference sequence). V was trimmed by 1 base and J by 4 bases, leaving 14 bases between them. This CDR3 comprises 15 residues. The CDR3 nucleotides are TGTGCCAGCAGCTTGAGGGGGGGCAGCGGCTATGGCTACACCTTC. Protein: CASSLRGGSGYGYTF.

The chain employs TRBV6-5 and TRBJ2-7; TRBD1 might be the D (6 bases). The CDR3 is 15 amino acids. Deletions cut 6 bases from V and 3 bases from J, with 18 bases between. Germline V gene sequence: CDR1 MNHEY, CDR2 SVGAGI. The CDR3 DNA sequence: TGTGCCAGCAGGTTTCGACAGGAAGGGAGCTACGAGCAGTACTTC. Protein product: CASRFRQEGSYEQYF.

In its sample, this clone was seen once. Written as DNA, the CDR3 is TGTGCCAGTAGTATGATCAGACTTCTACAGCCCCAGCATTTT. Translation gives CASSMIRLLQPQHF. The chain uses TRBV19 and TRBJ1-5; no clear D. V dropped 3 bases and J dropped 7 bases, with 13 bases sitting between them. The CDR3 length is 14 residues. Per germline, CDR1 LNHDA and CDR2 SQIVND (reference sequence). Full variable domain (rest looked up from reference TRBV19 and TRBJ1-5): DGGITQSPKYLFRKEGQNVTLSCEQNLNHDAMYWYRQDPGQGLRLIYYSQIVNDFQKGDIAEGYSVSREKKESFPLTVTSAQKNPTAFYLCASSMIRLLQPQHFGDGTRLSIL.

This rearrangement joins TRBV9 to TRBJ2-1, with a weak D call TRBD2 (5 bases). This CDR3 comprises 15 residues. Germline CDR1 reads SGDLS; CDR2 reads YYNGEE. The V end was cut by 1 base, the J end by 3 bases, with 11 bases between. The CDR3 region has the DNA TGTGCCAGCAGCGTAAATGGCGGGCACTACAATGAGCAGTTCTTC. As protein: CASSVNGGHYNEQFF.

The chain carries TRBV15 and TRBJ2-3; D is unclear. V dropped 2 bases and J dropped 4 bases, with 13 bases sitting between them. Per germline, CDR1 LNHNV and CDR2 YYDKDF (reference sequence). The CDR3 length is 15 residues. CDR3 protein: CATSRSIQHADTQYF. For the CDR3, the DNA is TGTGCCACCAGCAGATCAATTCAGCACGCAGATACGCAGTATTTT.

This clone was detected only once. This chain links TRBV6-5 with TRBJ1-5; 7 nucleotides agree with TRBD1. CDR1 and CDR2 from the germline V gene are MNHEY and SVGAGI. This CDR3 is 15 amino acids long. V was clipped by 0 bases and J by 4 bases; unmatched bases: 3. This CDR3 reads CASSYSGGLNQPQHF. Here the CDR3 DNA reads TGTGCCAGCAGTTACTCAGGGGGCCTAAATCAGCCCCAGCATTTT.

The V and J genes are TRBV9 and TRBJ1-2; D is unclear. The V gene lost 0 bases and the J gene lost 2 bases, with 8 bases spanning the gap. CDR1 and CDR2 from the germline V gene are SGDLS and YYNGEE. CDR3 size: 14 residues. The CDR3 here is CASSVGTKNYGYTF. CDR3 sequence (DNA): TGTGCCAGCAGCGTAGGTACCAAAAACTATGGCTACACCTTC. Full variable domain (rest looked up from reference TRBV9 and TRBJ1-2): DSGVTQTPKHLITATGQRVTLRCSPRSGDLSVYWYQQSLDQGLQFLIQYYNGEERAKGNILERFSAQQFPDLHSELNLSSLELGDSALYFCASSVGTKNYGYTFGSGTRLTVV.

V usage is TRBV10-1 and J usage is TRBJ2-7; D possibly corresponds to TRBD1 (6 bases). Between the trimmed V and J ends, which lost 3 bases and 2 bases, there was a span of 11 bases. Germline V gene data show CDR1 as WNHNN and CDR2 as SYGVQD (reference sequence). CDR3 length: 14 residues. Here the CDR3 reads CASSDDNRAYEQYF. Written as DNA, the CDR3 is TGCGCCAGCAGTGACGATAACAGGGCCTACGAGCAGTACTTC.

The chain joins TRBV4-1 to TRBJ2-3, with D perhaps assigned TRBD1 or TRBD2 (5 bases each). Trimming took 4 bases from V and 4 from J, leaving 12 bases between them. Germline V gives CDR1 MGHRA, CDR2 YSYEKL. The CDR3 is 14 residues long. As DNA, the CDR3 is TGCGCCAGCAGCCGGGGGATTGGCCCAGATACGCAGTATTTT. Amino acid sequence: CASSRGIGPDTQYF.

The gene calls are TRBV6-6 and TRBJ2-1; D remains ambiguous. Trimming left V 1 base short and J 6 bases short, with 10 bases between. The CDR3 sequence is 14 residues long. CDR1 and CDR2 from the germline V gene are MNHNY and SVGAGI (reference sequence). CDR3 in amino acids: CASSYFRDLNEQFF. The CDR3 DNA sequence: TGTGCCAGCAGTTACTTTCGAGATCTCAATGAGCAGTTCTTC.

The V call is TRBV19, the J call TRBJ2-7; TRBD1 matches 7 bases. The CDR3 contains 15 residues. The junction had 5 bases not matched to a gene; V was cut back by 3 bases and J by 0 bases. Germline CDR1 reads LNHDA; CDR2 reads SQIVND (reference sequence). The CDR3 here is CASSIRDSSSYEQYF. The CDR3 coding sequence is TGTGCCAGTAGTATCAGGGACAGCAGCTCCTACGAGCAGTACTTC.

For this clone: Other DNA sequences of this sample code for an identical CDR3. The rearrangement links TRBV2 to TRBJ2-3; 7 positions match TRBD2. Looked up from germline, CDR1 is SNHLY and CDR2 is FYNNEI. Trimming at V came to 0 bases and at J to 1 base, leaving 10 bases not matched to a gene. The CDR3 is 18 residues long. CDR3 residues: CASSEAIKLAGGTDTQYF. The CDR3 DNA reads TGTGCCAGCAGTGAAGCGATCAAACTGGCGGGAGGCACAGATACGCAGTATTTT.

The chain has TRBV2 and TRBJ2-7; 8 bases match TRBD2. There are 17 residues in the CDR3. With V trimmed by 2 bases and J by 5 bases, 14 bases remained unmatched. Germline V lookup: CDR1 SNHLY, CDR2 FYNNEI. The CDR3 DNA reads as TGTGCCAGCAGTGAATGGTCCCGTCGGGAGGGCCCCCACGAGCAGTACTTC. Amino acids: CASSEWSRREGPHEQYF.

With regard to this clone: An end of the junction does not agree with germline; a read error may underlie this. This chain joins TRBV11-2 and TRBJ2-1; tentatively, D is TRBD1 or TRBD2 (6 bases each). Germline CDR1 is SGHAT and CDR2 is FQNNGV. This CDR3 has 17 amino acids. CDR3 sequence reads: CASSLVGAGSVYDEQFF. The DNA for the CDR3 is TGTGCCAGCAGCTTAGTGGGGGCGGGGTCAGTCTACGATGAGCAGTTCTTC.

The rearrangement links TRBV5-1 to TRBJ1-1; D possibly corresponds to TRBD1 (5 bases). From germline, CDR1 is SGHRS and CDR2 YFSETQ. The CDR3 runs to 17 residues. V gave up 2 bases and J gave up 0 bases, with 17 bases separating them. This CDR3 is CASSLQYRRGLNTEAFF. The CDR3 nucleotides are TGCGCCAGCAGCTTACAATACAGGAGAGGGTTGAACACTGAAGCTTTCTTT.

This chain connects TRBV29-1 to TRBJ2-1; D gene uncertain. CDR3 length: 15 amino acids. V was trimmed by 5 bases and J by 0 bases, leaving 14 bases between them. Germline values: CDR1 SQVTM, CDR2 ANQGSEA. DNA of the CDR3: TGCAGCGTTTTGGTGGACCAGAGCTCCTACAATGAGCAGTTCTTC. Translating it yields CSVLVDQSSYNEQFF.